These 9 T cell receptor beta chains originate from one sample sequenced in a study of CD8+ T cells in alopecia areata. Following RNA extraction, reverse transcription yielded cDNA that acted as the sequencing template. TCRdb keeps only in-frame clones here, not all; method: immunoSEQ multiplex PCR. The repertoire consists of 2,500 to 3,000 clones, with around 70% occurring once and the leading ten covering 10%. Sequencing was carried out using skin. These receptors were taken from a human donor in good health.

Turning to this clone: Other DNA sequences in this specimen translate into the identical CDR3. The chain is built from TRBV5-4 and TRBJ2-3, with 7 bases fitting TRBD1. The V segment lost 4 bases and the J segment 1 base; nucleotides outside the gene matches: 15. Germline-derived CDR1 and CDR2 are SGHNT and YYREEE (reference sequence). The CDR3 loop spans 18 amino acids. The CDR3 sequence is CASSQGVSLAAGTDTQYF. The CDR3 DNA reads TGTGCCAGCAGCCAGGGGGTCTCTCTGGCGGCTGGCACAGATACGCAGTATTTT.

In its sample, this clone was seen a few times. The CDR3 here is CASRPPGETQYF. As DNA, the CDR3 is TGTGCCAGCAGGCCCCCGGGGGAGACCCAGTACTTC. V gene TRBV6-6 combines with J gene TRBJ2-5; tentative D call: TRBD2 (5 bases). V lost 6 bases to trimming and J lost 5 bases, with 10 bases between them. The CDR3 loop spans 12 amino acids. Germline assignment: CDR1 MNHNY and CDR2 SVGAGI (reference sequence).

The CDR3 nucleotides are TGTGCCAGCAGCTTAGGGCCAGGGGGTTCCGGGGAGCTGTTTTTT. This codes for CASSLGPGGSGELFF. J is TRBJ2-2 and V is TRBV7-3; 7 bases fit TRBD1. Losses at the gene ends were 2 bases for V and 6 bases for J; bases not matched to a gene: 6. The CDR3 is 15 residues long. Per germline, CDR1 SGHTA and CDR2 FQGTGA.

The gene calls are TRBV7-6 and TRBJ2-1, with D perhaps being TRBD1 or TRBD2 (6 bases each). Trimming removed 6 bases at V and 0 bases at J, with 18 bases between. This CDR3 has 17 residues. Germline V lookup: CDR1 SGHVS, CDR2 FNYEAQ. The CDR3 region has the DNA TGTGCCAGCAGATTAAGAGGGGGGCTTAGCTCCTACAATGAGCAGTTCTTC. Its protein is CASRLRGGLSSYNEQFF.

The chain has TRBV4-2 and TRBJ2-7; tentative D call: TRBD2 (7 bases). The CDR3 totals 15 residues. Germline values: CDR1 LGHNA, CDR2 YNFKEQ. Trimming pared 1 base from V and 4 bases from J, leaving 14 bases between. The DNA of the CDR3 is TGTGCCAGCAGCCAAGCTGGGGGGGCCCAGTACGAGCAGTACTTC. It is translated as CASSQAGGAQYEQYF.

This clone was observed a few times. The chain joins TRBV7-2 to TRBJ1-2; maybe TRBD1 (5 bases). This CDR3 is 15 amino acids long. Trimming removed 4 bases at V and 8 bases at J, with 20 bases between. The germline V gene encodes CDR1 SGHTA and CDR2 FQGNSA. For the CDR3, the DNA is TGTGCCAGCAGCTCGGTCGGGTTGGGGGTGGGAGGCTACACCTTC. Its protein is CASSSVGLGVGGYTF.

This CDR3 reads CSVLPAAGTEAFF. Here the CDR3 DNA reads TGCAGCGTGCTCCCGGCCGCCGGCACTGAAGCTTTCTTT. The chain employs TRBV29-1 and TRBJ1-1; no clear D gene. There are 13 residues in the CDR3. The V end lost 6 bases, the J end lost 4 bases, and 15 bases lay between the germline ends. The germline CDR1 and CDR2 sequences are SQVTM and ANQGSEA.

The chain joins TRBV7-8 to TRBJ2-5; TRBD1 agrees at 9 bases. V shed 4 bases, J shed 4 bases, and the junction held 10 bases outside the gene matches. The germline gives CDR1 SGHVS, CDR2 FQNEAQ. This CDR3 has 16 amino acids. The CDR3 spells CASSSLGQGAIETQYF. Here the CDR3 DNA reads TGTGCCAGCAGCTCGTTGGGACAGGGAGCAATAGAGACCCAGTACTTC.

This sequence joins TRBV7-2 and TRBJ1-4; possible D gene TRBD1, 5 bases. The V end was cut by 8 bases, the J end by 4 bases, with 11 bases between. CDR1 is SGHTA, CDR2 FQGNSA, per germline. The CDR3 is made up of 13 amino acids. This chain's CDR3 is CASGRDGNEKLFF. CDR3 DNA sequence: TGTGCCAGCGGCAGGGACGGTAATGAAAAACTGTTTTTT. The variable domain in full, with the rest retrieved from reference TRBV7-2 and TRBJ1-4, is GAGVSQSPSNKVTEKGKDVELRCDPISGHTALYWYRQSLGQGLEFLIYFQGNSAPDKSGLPSDRFSAERTGGSVSTLTIQRTQQEDSAVYLCASGRDGNEKLFFGSGTQLSVL.